This entry lists 20 T cell receptor beta chains sequenced from one sample in a study of blood T cell repertoires in COVID-19. Assay used: immunoSEQ multiplex PCR; TCRdb lists only in-frame clones, some missing. This sample has more than 350,000 clones, with about 86% found just once. The sequencing input was PBMCs or T cells enriched from blood (not recorded which). The receptors here all came from a woman between 45 and 65 years old who had recovered from COVID-19.

This clone was seen a single time. The chain employs TRBV7-8 and TRBJ1-2; possibly TRBD1 for D (6 bases). Looked up from germline, CDR1 is SGHVS and CDR2 is FQNEAQ. V was trimmed by 5 bases and J by 8 bases, leaving 18 bases between them. This CDR3 spans 14 amino acids. The CDR3 sequence is CASSLSPRGEGYTF. DNA for the CDR3: TGTGCCAGCAGCCTCAGCCCCAGGGGCGAAGGCTACACCTTC.

With regard to this clone: One end of the junction varies from germline; a read error may be responsible. The chain employs TRBV30 and TRBJ2-1; TRBD2 matches at 7 bases. CDR3 length: 11 residues. The germline V gene has CDR1 GTSNPN and CDR2 SVGIG (reference sequence). CDR3 region: CAWSTSGGWVF. The CDR3 bases are TGTGCCTGGAGTACATCCGGGGGGTGGGTCTTC. The entire variable domain, with the rest obtained from reference TRBV30 and TRBJ2-1, is as follows: SQTIHQWPATLVQPVGSPLSLECTVEGTSNPNLYWYRQAAGRGLQLLFYSVGIGQISSEVPQNLSASRPQDRQFILSSKKLLLSDSGFYLCAWSTSGGWVFGPGTRLTVL.

This clone was seen only a few times. The chain joins TRBV2 to TRBJ2-2; 9 nucleotides line up with TRBD1. The CDR3 runs 13 residues. CDR1 SNHLY and CDR2 FYNNEI come from the germline V gene. Trimming took 8 bases from V and 3 from J; bases not matched to a gene: 1. CDR3 in amino acids: CASGQGYTGELFF. The CDR3 nucleotides are TGTGCCAGCGGACAGGGGTACACCGGGGAGCTGTTTTTT.

The chain links TRBV2 to TRBJ1-1; D ambiguous. The CDR3 consists of 13 residues. Germline V gene lookup returns CDR1 SNHLY and CDR2 FYNNEI. The V gene lost 7 bases and the J gene lost 0 bases, with 9 bases spanning the gap. This chain's CDR3 is CASNPTMNTEAFF. DNA for the CDR3: TGTGCCAGCAACCCGACTATGAACACTGAAGCTTTCTTT.

The V and J genes are TRBV18 and TRBJ1-1; no clear D. The germline gives CDR1 KGHSH, CDR2 LQKENI. The length of the CDR3 is 14 residues. V was cut by 2 bases and J by 1 base, with 8 bases left in between. The CDR3 DNA reads TGTGCCAGCTCACCAGGCCCGGGGAACACTGAAGCTTTCTTT. Translated, it gives CASSPGPGNTEAFF.

J is TRBJ2-3 and V is TRBV2; TRBD2 matches 14 bases. Trimming cost V 6 bases and J 6 bases; bases outside gene matches: 5. This CDR3 has 15 amino acids. Germline assignment: CDR1 SNHLY and CDR2 FYNNEI. CDR3 residues: CASRGTSGGYDTQYF. Here the CDR3 DNA reads TGTGCCAGCAGAGGGACTAGCGGGGGTTACGATACGCAGTATTTT.

The J gene is TRBJ2-3, the V gene TRBV4-1, with D tentatively TRBD2 (5 bases). This CDR3 region has 16 residues. Trimming stripped 3 bases from V and 0 bases from J, with 13 bases between. Germline V lookup: CDR1 MGHRA, CDR2 YSYEKL. DNA of the CDR3: TGCGCCAGCAGCCATGAGGAGCGGTATAGCACAGATACGCAGTATTTT. As protein: CASSHEERYSTDTQYF.

The chain couples TRBV7-2 to TRBJ1-2; D may be TRBD1 (5 bases). The CDR3 covers 14 residues. Germline CDR1 reads SGHTA; CDR2 reads FQGNSA. V shed 2 bases and J shed 8 bases, with 15 bases lying between them. CDR3 coding DNA: TGTGCCAGCAGCTTACTGCGGGGCTCGGGGGGCTACACCTTC. Translated, it gives CASSLLRGSGGYTF.

The gene calls are TRBV19 and TRBJ2-1; TRBD2 matches 10 bases. Trimming cost V 4 bases and J 6 bases; bases outside gene matches: 6. The length of the CDR3 is 15 residues. Germline V gives CDR1 LNHDA, CDR2 SQIVND (reference sequence). This CDR3 reads CASSTLAGVVNEQFF. The CDR3 DNA sequence: TGTGCCAGTAGTACGCTAGCGGGGGTGGTCAATGAGCAGTTCTTC.

J is TRBJ1-2 and V is TRBV5-8; no reliable D call. This CDR3 is 12 amino acids long. The ends were cut back, 0 bases at V and 4 bases at J, with 4 bases in the middle. Germline CDR1 and CDR2: SGHTS and YDEGEE. CDR3 sequence (DNA): TGTGCCAGCAGCTTGGACAGCTATGGCTACACCTTC. This gives the protein CASSLDSYGYTF.

This clone was detected a few times. The rearrangement uses TRBV19 and TRBJ2-6; 9 nucleotides agree with TRBD1. The CDR3 has 20 residues. V lost 4 bases and J lost 0; bases outside the gene matches: 13. Germline V gene data show CDR1 as LNHDA and CDR2 as SQIVND (reference sequence). As DNA, the CDR3 is TGTGCCAGTAGTACCCGACCGGGACAGGGTTATTTCTCTGGGGCCAACGTCCTGACTTTC. The encoded protein is CASSTRPGQGYFSGANVLTF.

The chain couples TRBV10-3 to TRBJ2-3; 8 positions agree with TRBD2. With V trimmed by 6 bases and J by 6 bases, 11 bases remained unmatched. The CDR3 length is 15 residues. The germline CDR1 and CDR2 sequences are ENHRY and SYGVKD. DNA for the CDR3: TGTGCCATCAGCTTAAGCAGCGGGGGTATGGATACGCAGTATTTT. This translates into CAISLSSGGMDTQYF.

The chain is built from TRBV30 and TRBJ1-1; D is possibly TRBD1 (6 bases). This CDR3 region has 14 residues. Deletions cut 3 bases from V and 1 base from J, with 12 bases between. Germline loops: CDR1 GTSNPN, CDR2 SVGIG (reference sequence). CDR3 sequence reads: CAWRGDTENTEAFF. The CDR3, as DNA: TGTGCCTGGAGAGGGGACACCGAGAACACTGAAGCTTTCTTT.

The rearrangement uses TRBV4-3 and TRBJ1-1; TRBD1 matches at 11 bases. Germline V lookup: CDR1 LGHNA, CDR2 YSLEER. This CDR3 has 16 residues. J lost 1 base, V lost 4 bases, and 5 bases had no gene match. The CDR3 DNA sequence: TGCGCCAGCAGCCGTTGGACAGGGGGCCGGAACACTGAAGCTTTCTTT. Its protein is CASSRWTGGRNTEAFF.

The genes are TRBV10-3 and TRBJ2-7; 8 nucleotides match TRBD1. J lost 6 bases, V lost 6 bases, and 4 bases had no gene match. Germline CDR1 ENHRY, CDR2 SYGVKD. The CDR3 runs to 12 residues. CDR3 nucleotides: TGTGCCATCAGCCCCGACAGGGGCGAGCAGTACTTC. Translated: CAISPDRGEQYF.

V usage is TRBV9 and J usage is TRBJ2-3, with 8 nucleotides matching TRBD2. CDR1 is SGDLS and CDR2 is YYNGEE in the germline V gene. V shed 4 bases, J shed 7 bases, and the junction held 14 bases outside the gene matches. There are 16 residues in the CDR3. Written as DNA, the CDR3 is TGTGCCAGCAGCCCGGGGCCAGCGGGGGCGGGGAATACGCAGTATTTT. Protein: CASSPGPAGAGNTQYF.

The J gene is TRBJ1-4, the V gene TRBV19; TRBD1 is a possible D gene (5 bases). This CDR3 region has 13 residues. The germline CDR1 and CDR2 sequences are LNHDA and SQIVND (reference sequence). Trimming took 4 bases from V and 11 from J, leaving 14 bases between them. The DNA of the CDR3 is TGTGCCAGTAGTAGCAGGGACTCGAAGAAACTGTTTTTT. It encodes CASSSRDSKKLFF.

The V and J genes are TRBV7-2 and TRBJ2-3; 15 nucleotides match TRBD2. This CDR3 is built from 13 residues. V trimming: 9 bases; J trimming: 6 bases; junction bases outside the gene matches: 1. The V gene's germline CDR1 is SGHTA and CDR2 FQGNSA. The DNA for the CDR3 is TGTGCCAGTGGGACTAGCGGGGGGGATACGCAGTATTTT. This sequence encodes CASGTSGGDTQYF.

V is TRBV20-1 and J is TRBJ2-5, with D perhaps matching TRBD1 (5 bases). CDR3 length equals 13 residues. V was pared by 3 bases and J by 5 bases, with 13 bases between. The germline V gene has CDR1 DFQATT and CDR2 SNEGSKA (reference sequence). CDR3 sequence: CSASDRRAETQYF. CDR3 nucleotide sequence: TGCAGTGCTAGTGATCGCAGGGCTGAGACCCAGTACTTC.

The chain carries TRBV5-6 and TRBJ2-1, with D possibly being TRBD2 (6 bases). The CDR3 consists of 15 residues. CDR1 is SGHDT, CDR2 YYEEEE, per germline. Trimming removed 4 bases from V and 5 bases from J, with 16 bases in between. The DNA of the CDR3 is TGTGCCAGCAGCCCTGGGGCGGGAATAAACAATGAGCAGTTCTTC. Translation gives CASSPGAGINNEQFF.